Below are 2 T cell receptor beta chains sequenced from a single sample in a study of human T cells and chemical hapten exposure. Time point denoted: patch test 2, 6 weeks after DPC sensitization. Treatment here: therapeutic diphenylcyclopropenone sensitization with weekly scalp DPC. TCRdb passed the RACE reads through MiXCR, listing each CDR3 protein once. The sample comprises 84,000 or so distinct CDR3 sequences, roughly 10% of which are singletons, and 2.5% rests with the top ten. The sequences come from whole blood, collected in connection with sensitization to the hapten diphenylcyclopropenone (DPC). The receptors come from a woman under 40 with alopecia areata. Some clones in this sample may be carry-over from other donors' samples.

This clonotype occurred many times. The rearrangement links TRBV2 to TRBJ1-4; D unclear. CDR1 is SNHLY and CDR2 is FYNNEI in the germline V gene. The CDR3 has 15 amino acids. V was pared by 5 bases and J by 8 bases, with 18 bases between. In DNA, the CDR3 is TGTGCCAGCAGTTTTGGGCAGGAACGGAGCGAAAAACTGTTTTTT. This codes for CASSFGQERSEKLFF.

This clonotype was recorded at least ten times. This chain joins TRBV30 and TRBJ1-5; D possibly corresponds to TRBD1 (6 bases). Germline-derived CDR1 and CDR2 are GTSNPN and SVGIG (reference sequence). There are 14 residues in the CDR3. The germline V and J ends were trimmed by 0 bases and 9 bases, with 15 bases remaining between them. This CDR3 reads CAWSVRGGTRPQHF. The CDR3 bases are TGTGCCTGGAGTGTACGGGGAGGGACAAGGCCCCAGCATTTT.